This TCR beta chain was retrieved from a study of T cells in Graves' hyperthyroidism and ophthalmopathy. Study observations and caveats: The majority of expanded thyroid clonotypes above 0.001 also appeared in blood. Ophthalmopathy stood apart from stable hyperthyroidism in a 13 V-J model.

CDR1 and CDR2 from the germline V gene are ENHRY and SYGVKD. V was clipped by 10 bases and J by 1 base, with 20 bases between them. The CDR3 is 15 amino acids. About this clonotype: The antigen is unknown.

Amplified TCR beta CDR3 regions came from RNA transcripts. HTBI primers were used for first-round RT-PCR of the TCR CDR3. TCRdb reprocessed the multiplex PCR reads with MiXCR, giving one entry per CDR3 protein. The sample yields roughly 840,000 distinct CDR3 sequences, roughly 40% seen once. Exclusion criteria comprised uncontrolled infection, other autoimmune disease, pregnancy or lactation. This TCR derives from a man between 18 and 35 years old with Graves' hyperthyroidism. Sequencing used blood. This rearrangement joins TRBV10-3 to TRBJ2-7; D gene unclear. CDR3 protein: CASSDGPLISYEQYF. The CDR3, as DNA: TGTGCCAGCAGCGATGGACCGTTAATTTCCTACGAGCAGTACTTC.